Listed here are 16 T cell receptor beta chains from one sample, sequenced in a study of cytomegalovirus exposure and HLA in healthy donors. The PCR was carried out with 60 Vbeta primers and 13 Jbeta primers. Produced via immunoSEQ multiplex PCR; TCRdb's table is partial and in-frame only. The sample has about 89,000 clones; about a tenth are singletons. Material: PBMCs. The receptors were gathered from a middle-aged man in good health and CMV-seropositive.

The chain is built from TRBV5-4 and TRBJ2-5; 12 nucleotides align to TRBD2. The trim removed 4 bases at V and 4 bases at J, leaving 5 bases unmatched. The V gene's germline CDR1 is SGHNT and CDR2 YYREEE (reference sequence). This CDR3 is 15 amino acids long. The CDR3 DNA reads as TGTGCCAGCAGCACTAGCGGGAGGAGGGGAGAGACCCAGTACTTC. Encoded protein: CASSTSGRRGETQYF.

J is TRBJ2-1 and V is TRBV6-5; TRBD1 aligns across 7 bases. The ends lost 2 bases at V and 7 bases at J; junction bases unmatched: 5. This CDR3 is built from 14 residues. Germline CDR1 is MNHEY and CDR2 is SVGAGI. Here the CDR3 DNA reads TGTGCCAGCAGTTACCCAGGGGGTGGGAATGAGCAGTTCTTC. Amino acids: CASSYPGGGNEQFF.

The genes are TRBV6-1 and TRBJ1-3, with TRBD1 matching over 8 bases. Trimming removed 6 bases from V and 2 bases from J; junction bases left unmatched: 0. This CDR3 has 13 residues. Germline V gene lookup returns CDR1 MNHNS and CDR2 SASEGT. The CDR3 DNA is TGTGCCAGCAGGACAGGGGCTGGAAACACCATATATTTT. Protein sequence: CASRTGAGNTIYF.

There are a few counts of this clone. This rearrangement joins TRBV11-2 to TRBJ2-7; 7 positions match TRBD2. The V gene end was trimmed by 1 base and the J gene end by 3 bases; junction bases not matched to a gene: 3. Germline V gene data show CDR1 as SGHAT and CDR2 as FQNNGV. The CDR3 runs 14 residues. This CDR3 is CASSLGEGFYEQYF. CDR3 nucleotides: TGTGCCAGCAGCTTAGGGGAGGGATTCTACGAGCAGTACTTC.

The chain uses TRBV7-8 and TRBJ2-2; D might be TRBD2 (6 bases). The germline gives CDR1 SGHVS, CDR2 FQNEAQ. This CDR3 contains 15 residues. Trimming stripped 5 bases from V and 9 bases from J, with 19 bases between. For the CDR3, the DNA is TGTGCCAGCAGCCCCCAGGAGCGGGTATTGAGGGAGCTGTTTTTT. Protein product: CASSPQERVLRELFF.

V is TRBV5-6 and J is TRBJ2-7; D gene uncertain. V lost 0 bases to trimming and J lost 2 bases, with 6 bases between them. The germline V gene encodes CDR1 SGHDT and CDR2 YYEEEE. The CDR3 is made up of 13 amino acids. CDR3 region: CASSLGLTYEQYF. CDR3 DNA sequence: TGTGCCAGCAGCTTGGGACTCACCTACGAGCAGTACTTC.

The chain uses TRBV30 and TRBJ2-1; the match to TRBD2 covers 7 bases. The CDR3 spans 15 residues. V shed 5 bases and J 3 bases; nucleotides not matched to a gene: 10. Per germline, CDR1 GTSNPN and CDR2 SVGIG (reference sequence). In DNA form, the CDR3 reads TGTGCCTGGGGTTCGTCGGGCGGGAGCTACAATGAGCAGTTCTTC. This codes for CAWGSSGGSYNEQFF.

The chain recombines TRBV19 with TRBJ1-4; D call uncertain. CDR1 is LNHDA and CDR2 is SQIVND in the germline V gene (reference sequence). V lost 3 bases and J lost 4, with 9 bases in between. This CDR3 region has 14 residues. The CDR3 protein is CASSILTDNEKLFF. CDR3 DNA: TGTGCCAGTAGTATCCTCACAGATAATGAAAAACTGTTTTTT.

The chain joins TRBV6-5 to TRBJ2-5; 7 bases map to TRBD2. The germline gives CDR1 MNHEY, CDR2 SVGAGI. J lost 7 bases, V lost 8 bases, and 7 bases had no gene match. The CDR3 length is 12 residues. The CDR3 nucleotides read TGTGCCAGCGCAATTAGCGGGCGGACCCAGTACTTC. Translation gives CASAISGRTQYF.

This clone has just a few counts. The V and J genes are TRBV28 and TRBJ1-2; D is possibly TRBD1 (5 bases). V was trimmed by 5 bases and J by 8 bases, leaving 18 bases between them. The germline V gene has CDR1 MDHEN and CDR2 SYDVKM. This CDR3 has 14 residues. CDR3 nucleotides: TGTGCCAGCAGTACCCGGCGCAGGGAATACGGCTACACCTTC. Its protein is CASSTRRREYGYTF.

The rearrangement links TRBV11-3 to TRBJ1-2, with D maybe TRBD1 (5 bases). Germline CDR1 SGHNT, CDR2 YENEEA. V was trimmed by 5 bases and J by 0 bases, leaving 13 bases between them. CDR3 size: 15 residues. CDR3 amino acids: CASSPRTRANYGYTF. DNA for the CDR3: TGTGCCAGCAGCCCAAGGACAAGAGCTAACTATGGCTACACCTTC.

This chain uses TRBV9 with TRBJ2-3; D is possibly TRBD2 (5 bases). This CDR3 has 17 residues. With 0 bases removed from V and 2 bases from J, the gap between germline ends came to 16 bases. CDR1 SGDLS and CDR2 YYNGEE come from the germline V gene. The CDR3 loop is CASSVDVSGENTDTQYF. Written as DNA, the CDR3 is TGTGCCAGCAGCGTAGATGTGAGCGGAGAAAACACAGATACGCAGTATTTT. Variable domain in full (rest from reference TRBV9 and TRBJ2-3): DSGVTQTPKHLITATGQRVTLRCSPRSGDLSVYWYQQSLDQGLQFLIQYYNGEERAKGNILERFSAQQFPDLHSELNLSSLELGDSALYFCASSVDVSGENTDTQYFGPGTRLTVL.

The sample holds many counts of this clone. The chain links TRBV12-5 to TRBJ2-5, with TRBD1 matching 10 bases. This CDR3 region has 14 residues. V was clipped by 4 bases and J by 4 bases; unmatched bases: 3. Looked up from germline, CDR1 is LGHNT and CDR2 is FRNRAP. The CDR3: CASGSRQGAETQYF. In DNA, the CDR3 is TGTGCTAGTGGTTCGCGACAGGGGGCAGAGACCCAGTACTTC.

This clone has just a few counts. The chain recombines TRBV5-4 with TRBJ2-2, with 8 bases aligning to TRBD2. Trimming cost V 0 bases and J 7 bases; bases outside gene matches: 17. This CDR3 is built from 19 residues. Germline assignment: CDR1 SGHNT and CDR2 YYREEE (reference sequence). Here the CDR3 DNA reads TGTGCCAGCAGCTTGGAAACTAGCGGATACCCCCCTGTCGGCGGGGAGCTGTTTTTT. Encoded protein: CASSLETSGYPPVGGELFF.

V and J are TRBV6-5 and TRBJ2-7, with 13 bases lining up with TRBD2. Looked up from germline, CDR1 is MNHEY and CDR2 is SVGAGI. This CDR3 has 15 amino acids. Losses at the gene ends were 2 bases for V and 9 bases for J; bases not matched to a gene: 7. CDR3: CASSYPGTSGTGQYF. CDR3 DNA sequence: TGTGCCAGCAGTTACCCTGGGACTAGCGGGACCGGGCAGTACTTC.

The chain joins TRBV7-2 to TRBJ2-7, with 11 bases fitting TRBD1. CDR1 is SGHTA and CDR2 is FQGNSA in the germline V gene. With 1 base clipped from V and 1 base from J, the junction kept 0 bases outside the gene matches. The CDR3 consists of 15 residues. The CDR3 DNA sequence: TGTGCCAGCAGCTTAGGGGACAGGGGGTCCTACGAGCAGTACTTC. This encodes CASSLGDRGSYEQYF.